The 22 T cell receptor beta chains in this list originate from one sample, sequenced in a study of cytomegalovirus exposure and HLA in healthy donors. Primers included in the PCR were 60 Vbeta and 13 Jbeta primers. The assay was immunoSEQ multiplex PCR, and TCRdb's table has in-frame clones only and misses some. The repertoire includes 130,000 to 150,000 clones, 78% of them detected once, and 2.5% to 3% sits in the top ten. The source material was PBMCs. The receptor source for this set is a male donor in good health and CMV-seronegative.

This clone was recorded a few times. The chain has TRBV4-2 and TRBJ1-1; TRBD1 matches 7 bases. V shed 4 bases, J shed 4 bases, and the junction held 9 bases outside the gene matches. The CDR3 loop spans 15 amino acids. Germline V CDR1 and CDR2: LGHNA, YNFKEQ. The DNA for the CDR3 is TGTGCCAGCAGCCTACCTGACAGGGAGACCACTGAAGCTTTCTTT. It is translated as CASSLPDRETTEAFF.

This clone came up a few times. V and J are TRBV2 and TRBJ2-3, with 10 bases that match TRBD1. The CDR3 has 15 residues. Germline V CDR1 and CDR2: SNHLY, FYNNEI. V shed 6 bases, J shed 5 bases, and the junction held 8 bases outside the gene matches. The CDR3 region is CASSPGTGVGDTQYF. The CDR3, as DNA: TGTGCCAGCAGCCCCGGGACAGGGGTGGGAGATACGCAGTATTTT.

This chain joins TRBV4-1 and TRBJ2-7; unclear D gene. V was shortened by 4 bases and J by 6 bases, with 16 bases between the two germline ends. This CDR3 has 14 residues. Germline V lookup: CDR1 MGHRA, CDR2 YSYEKL. CDR3 residues: CASSPEGSLGEQYF. DNA of the CDR3: TGCGCCAGCAGCCCCGAAGGTAGCCTGGGCGAGCAGTACTTC.

About this clone itself: The junction departs from the called germline gene at one end, perhaps through a read error. The CDR3 DNA reads as TGTGCCAGCAGCCTAGCGGGGGCGAGCACAGATACGCAGTATTTT. Its protein product is CASSLAGASTDTQYF. V usage is TRBV7-6 and J usage is TRBJ2-3, with 10 bases lining up with TRBD2. The germline V gene has CDR1 SGHVS and CDR2 FNYEAQ. The CDR3 is 15 amino acids.

The chain recombines TRBV2 with TRBJ2-7; TRBD2 might be the D (5 bases). V lost 1 base to trimming and J lost 5 bases, with 12 bases between them. CDR3 length: 14 amino acids. Germline V gene lookup returns CDR1 SNHLY and CDR2 FYNNEI. The CDR3 is CASSEEALADEQYF. CDR3 DNA: TGTGCCAGCAGTGAAGAAGCGCTAGCCGACGAGCAGTACTTC. The variable domain in full, with the rest retrieved from reference TRBV2 and TRBJ2-7, is EPEVTQTPSHQVTQMGQEVILRCVPISNHLYFYWYRQILGQKVEFLVSFYNNEISEKSEIFDDQFSVERPDGSNFTLKIRSTKLEDSAMYFCASSEEALADEQYFGPGTRLTVT.

V usage is TRBV7-6 and J usage is TRBJ2-5, with 14 bases that match TRBD2. Germline V gene sequence: CDR1 SGHVS, CDR2 FNYEAQ. J lost 1 base, V lost 4 bases, and 14 bases had no gene match. The CDR3 runs to 20 residues. CDR3 sequence (DNA): TGTGCCAGCAGCTCTACCGGGACTAGCGGGAGTAGGGGGTTCCAAGAGACCCAGTACTTC. This encodes CASSSTGTSGSRGFQETQYF.

CDR3 coding DNA: TGTGCCAGTAGAGGACAGGGGATCTATGGCTACACCTTC. Residues: CASRGQGIYGYTF. The rearrangement links TRBV19 to TRBJ1-2, with 9 nucleotides matching TRBD1. The CDR3 is 13 amino acids. The V segment lost 6 bases and the J segment 4 bases; nucleotides outside the gene matches: 3. Germline V gene data show CDR1 as LNHDA and CDR2 as SQIVND (reference sequence).

The chain joins TRBV12-5 to TRBJ2-5; TRBD2 agrees at 9 bases. This CDR3 contains 18 residues. Looked up from germline, CDR1 is LGHNT and CDR2 is FRNRAP. Trimming removed 5 bases from V and 4 bases from J; junction bases left unmatched: 17. CDR3 residues: CASGQFHKREVGGETQYF. For the CDR3, the DNA is TGTGCTAGTGGTCAGTTTCATAAGCGGGAGGTGGGGGGAGAGACCCAGTACTTC.

The sample holds one count of this clone. The V call is TRBV27, the J call TRBJ1-1, with D perhaps TRBD1 (5 bases). This CDR3 spans 12 amino acids. Germline V lookup: CDR1 MNHEY, CDR2 SMNVEV (reference sequence). Trimming pared 4 bases from V and 5 bases from J, leaving 8 bases between. The CDR3 loop reads CASSSGRTEAFF. Here the CDR3 DNA reads TGTGCCAGCAGTTCAGGGCGTACTGAAGCTTTCTTT.

This chain links TRBV18 with TRBJ2-7, with 9 positions matching TRBD1. CDR1 KGHSH and CDR2 LQKENI come from the germline V gene. The CDR3 is 16 residues long. V shed 0 bases, J shed 4 bases, and the junction held 7 bases outside the gene matches. The CDR3: CASSPPRGQGRYEQYF. CDR3 DNA sequence: TGTGCCAGCTCACCACCGAGGGGACAGGGCCGGTACGAGCAGTACTTC.

The CDR3 reads CASLGDRGYVNYGYTF. The CDR3 region has the DNA TGTGCCAGTCTCGGGGACAGGGGATATGTTAACTATGGCTACACCTTC. The V gene is TRBV19, the J gene TRBJ1-2; the match to TRBD1 covers 10 bases. With V trimmed by 8 bases and J by 1 base, 10 bases remained unmatched. The CDR3 sequence is 16 residues long. Germline V CDR1 and CDR2: LNHDA, SQIVND (reference sequence).

The gene calls are TRBV29-1 and TRBJ1-1; tentatively, D is TRBD1 (5 bases). V was trimmed by 6 bases and J by 1 base, leaving 12 bases between them. Germline V gene lookup returns CDR1 SQVTM and CDR2 ANQGSEA. CDR3 length equals 13 residues. CDR3 DNA sequence: TGCAGCGTCCTCAGGGAGGGGAACACTGAAGCTTTCTTT. Translation gives CSVLREGNTEAFF.

This clone was observed a handful of times. V usage is TRBV27 and J usage is TRBJ1-2, with TRBD1 identical over 8 bases. The CDR3 sequence is 14 residues long. Germline CDR1 MNHEY, CDR2 SMNVEV (reference sequence). The ends lost 1 base at V and 6 bases at J; junction bases unmatched: 4. The CDR3 bases are TGTGCCAGCAGTTTATTGGGGACAGGAGATGGCTACACCTTC. It encodes CASSLLGTGDGYTF.

The chain couples TRBV7-2 to TRBJ2-2; D is uncertain. Germline V gene data show CDR1 as SGHTA and CDR2 as FQGNSA. The ends were cut back, 1 base at V and 5 bases at J, with 8 bases in the middle. CDR3 size: 14 residues. CDR3 DNA: TGTGCCAGCAGCTTAGTGCGAGGAACCGGGGAGCTGTTTTTT. Translating gives CASSLVRGTGELFF.

This clone was seen a single time. J is TRBJ2-1 and V is TRBV11-2, with D possibly TRBD2 on 5 matching bases. V was shortened by 2 bases and J by 7 bases, with 6 bases between the two germline ends. The germline CDR1 and CDR2 sequences are SGHAT and FQNNGV. This CDR3 is built from 12 residues. CDR3 DNA sequence: TGTGCCAGCAGCTTAAGCGGAAATGAGCAGTTCTTC. The encoded protein is CASSLSGNEQFF.

The genes are TRBV7-9 and TRBJ2-7; TRBD1 is a possible D gene (5 bases). V dropped 4 bases and J dropped 3 bases, with 13 bases sitting between them. The CDR3 totals 14 residues. The V gene's germline CDR1 is SEHNR and CDR2 FQNEAQ (reference sequence). CDR3 amino acids: CASSSGHAVYEQYF. The CDR3 DNA sequence: TGTGCCAGCAGCTCCGGACACGCGGTCTACGAGCAGTACTTC.

The chain carries TRBV11-2 and TRBJ2-3; 11 nucleotides agree with TRBD2. The length of the CDR3 is 16 residues. Looked up from germline, CDR1 is SGHAT and CDR2 is FQNNGV. V was clipped by 5 bases and J by 2 bases; unmatched bases: 6. The CDR3 here is CASSHPSGRPTDTQYF. CDR3 in DNA: TGTGCCAGCAGCCACCCTAGCGGGAGGCCCACAGATACGCAGTATTTT.

The chain is built from TRBV15 and TRBJ2-7; D may be TRBD2 (6 bases). The germline V gene has CDR1 LNHNV and CDR2 YYDKDF (reference sequence). This CDR3 region has 17 residues. Trimming removed 1 base from V and 3 bases from J, with 19 bases in between. The CDR3 DNA reads TGTGCCACCAGCAGAGGGGTGGGGGGTGAGGGAAGCTACGAGCAGTACTTC. This encodes CATSRGVGGEGSYEQYF.

The gene calls are TRBV6-5 and TRBJ2-7; TRBD2 aligns across 7 bases. The germline CDR1 and CDR2 sequences are MNHEY and SVGAGI. There are 16 residues in the CDR3. J was trimmed by 5 bases and V by 1 base; bases with no gene match: 11. The CDR3 nucleotides are TGTGCCAGCAGTTACTATTCCAGCGCAAGCGGGAACGAGCAGTACTTC. It translates to CASSYYSSASGNEQYF.

The chain combines TRBV21-1 with TRBJ1-1; the table's D gene call, TRBD1, was not cross checked with the DNA. TRBV21-1 represents a pseudogene. The CDR3 runs to 16 residues. The CDR3 region is CASSKVPRGQGTEAFF. The CDR3 DNA follows: TGTGCCAGCAGCAAAGTCCCGCGCGGACAGGGCACTGAAGCTTTCTTT.

J is TRBJ1-1 and V is TRBV11-2; D call uncertain. V lost 5 bases and J lost 3, with 13 bases in between. The CDR3 has 14 residues. In germline, CDR1 is SGHAT, CDR2 FQNNGV. The CDR3, as DNA: TGTGCCAGCAGCCCGAGGTCGGCGGACACTGAAGCTTTCTTT. Translating it yields CASSPRSADTEAFF. Full variable domain (remainder filled in from reference TRBV11-2 and TRBJ1-1): EAGVAQSPRYKIIEKRQSVAFWCNPISGHATLYWYQQILGQGPKLLIQFQNNGVVDDSQLPKDRFSAERLKGVDSTLKIQPAKLEDSAVYLCASSPRSADTEAFFGQGTRLTVV.

This chain links TRBV4-2 with TRBJ1-1; a possible D gene is TRBD1 (5 bases). Germline assignment: CDR1 LGHNA and CDR2 YNFKEQ. The CDR3 consists of 13 residues. The ends were cut back, 3 bases at V and 4 bases at J, with 9 bases in the middle. The CDR3 DNA sequence: TGTGCCAGCAGCCAGGGGGGATTCACTGAAGCTTTCTTT. Its protein is CASSQGGFTEAFF.